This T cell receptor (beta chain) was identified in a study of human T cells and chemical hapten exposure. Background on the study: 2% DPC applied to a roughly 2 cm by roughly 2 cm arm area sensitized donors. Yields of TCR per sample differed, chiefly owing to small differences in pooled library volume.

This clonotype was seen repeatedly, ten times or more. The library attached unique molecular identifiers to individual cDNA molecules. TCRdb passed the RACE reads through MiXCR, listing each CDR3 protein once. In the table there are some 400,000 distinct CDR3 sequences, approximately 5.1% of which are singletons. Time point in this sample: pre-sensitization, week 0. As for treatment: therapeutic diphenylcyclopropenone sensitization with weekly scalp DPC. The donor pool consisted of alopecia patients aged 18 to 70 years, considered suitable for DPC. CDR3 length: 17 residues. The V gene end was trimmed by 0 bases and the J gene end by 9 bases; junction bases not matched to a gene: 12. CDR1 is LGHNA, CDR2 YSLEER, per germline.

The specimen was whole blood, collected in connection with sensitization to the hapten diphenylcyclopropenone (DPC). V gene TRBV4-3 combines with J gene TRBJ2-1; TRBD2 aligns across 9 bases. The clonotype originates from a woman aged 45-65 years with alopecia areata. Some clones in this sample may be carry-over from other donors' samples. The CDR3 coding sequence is TGCGCCAGCAGCCAAGATCTGGCTAGCGGGACCCTCAGTGAGCAGTTCTTC. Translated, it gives CASSQDLASGTLSEQFF.